This TCR beta chain stems from a study (dated by TCRdb to 2022 to 2024). Overall study outcomes, separate from this receptor: Further investigation, including longitudinal sampling and assessment of a control group, is stated by the authors to be required.

TCR beta chain repertoires were profiled by survey-level sequencing on the immunoSEQ platform. Under the source paper's analysis protocol: CDR3 amino acid length spectratypes and V-J pairing frequencies were compared, and repertoire diversity was measured with the inverse Simpson index. TCR beta CDR3 sequences were matched against VDJdb to annotate clonotypes specific to SARS-CoV-2, CMV, influenza A and EBV. TCRdb carries this immuneACCESS record with in-frame sequences only. Its versions omit some clonotypes, under half of them owing to an unresolved V gene in the studies checked, with the rest unexplained. V, J and clone size are those of that table, while D and trimming were read from the DNA. The sample records approximately 50,000 clones, more than 85% of which are singletons. The ten most abundant clones make up about 10% of the sample. As regards this clone: The clone's antigen remains unknown. Base quality data are lacking; no much larger clone is found one base away.

CDR1 and CDR2 are drawn from the germline V gene: LGHNA, YSLEER. The CDR3 covers 15 residues, taking in both the cysteine and the phenylalanine. This entry keeps only the CDR3 DNA: 45 bases, framed from base 1. Between the V and J ends, shortened by 4 bases and 4 bases respectively, the junction contains 16 bases. PBMCs were isolated from peripheral blood, and genomic DNA from unsorted PBMCs was used for TCR beta sequencing. Sequencing input: PBMCs. The receptor comes from a man in his forties with rheumatoid arthritis. The V and J segments used are TRBV4-3 and TRBJ1-2, with TRBD1 tentatively as D gene (5 bases match). The CDR3 protein: CASSPGVGVSYGYTF. The nucleotide sequence reads as follows: TGCGCCAGCAGCCCAGGCGTAGGGGTAAGCTATGGCTACACCTTC.